These 11 T cell receptor beta chains share one sample of origin, sequenced in a study of shared clonotypes between healthy human individuals. Measured with immunoSEQ multiplex PCR; TCRdb has only the in-frame clones, and not every one. The table shows about 510,000 clones, with roughly 79% occurring only once. The sample comprised PBMCs. The origin of the receptors is a middle-aged woman in good health. Some clones in this sample may be carry-over from other donors' samples.

This clone has more than one count but fewer than ten. The chain is built from TRBV12-1 and TRBJ2-1; TRBD2, the table's D call, lacks a check against the DNA. TRBV12-1 is tagged as a pseudogene. The CDR3 spans 13 residues. The CDR3 loop is CASSPGLYNEQFF. The CDR3 region has the DNA TGTGCCAGCAGCCCTGGACTATACAATGAGCAGTTCTTC.

V gene TRBV4-1 combines with J gene TRBJ1-2; D gene uncertain. Trimming removed 4 bases from V and 1 base from J, with 7 bases in between. The CDR3 is 13 amino acids. Germline lookup yields CDR1 MGHRA and CDR2 YSYEKL. In nucleotides, the CDR3 is TGCGCCAGCAGCCCGGGGAATAACTATGGCTACACCTTC. This gives the protein CASSPGNNYGYTF.

The chain employs TRBV6-1 and TRBJ1-5; tentative D call: TRBD1 (6 bases). Trimming shortened V by 10 bases and J by 5 bases, and 21 bases separated the two germline ends. Looked up from germline, CDR1 is MNHNS and CDR2 is SASEGT. The CDR3 totals 15 residues. CDR3 in amino acids: CATIEAGGGDQPQHF. In DNA, the CDR3 is TGTGCCACCATTGAGGCCGGAGGGGGGGATCAGCCCCAGCATTTT.

This chain uses TRBV7-2 with TRBJ1-4; D remains ambiguous. CDR1 and CDR2 from the germline V gene are SGHTA and FQGNSA. The ends were cut back, 5 bases at V and 4 bases at J, with 5 bases in the middle. CDR3 length: 12 amino acids. The CDR3 bases are TGTGCCAGCAGCCTCCTTAATGAAAAACTGTTTTTT. The encoded protein is CASSLLNEKLFF.

V is TRBV5-1 and J is TRBJ2-7, with D uncertain. Germline V gives CDR1 SGHRS, CDR2 YFSETQ. V lost 2 bases, J lost 0 bases, and 9 bases lay in between. The CDR3 is made up of 14 amino acids. Here the CDR3 reads CASSFERSSYEQYF. DNA for the CDR3: TGCGCCAGCAGCTTCGAGCGTAGCTCCTACGAGCAGTACTTC.

The rearrangement links TRBV5-4 to TRBJ2-2; perhaps TRBD2 as D (6 bases). Germline values: CDR1 SGHNT, CDR2 YYREEE (reference sequence). This CDR3 has 17 residues. Trimming removed 7 bases from V and 3 bases from J, with 22 bases in between. CDR3 nucleotide sequence: TGTGCCAGCCAACCAACCGGGAGAGGGGATTACACCGGGGAGCTGTTTTTT. Its translation is CASQPTGRGDYTGELFF.

On this clone itself: Other nucleotide sequences from this sample produce the same CDR3. This chain joins TRBV7-2 and TRBJ2-1; D is possibly TRBD2 (6 bases). CDR1 and CDR2 from the germline V gene are SGHTA and FQGNSA. Trimming took 5 bases from V and 5 from J, leaving 10 bases between them. The CDR3 spans 13 residues. The CDR3 spells CASSLGSHNEQFF. The DNA of the CDR3 is TGTGCCAGCAGCCTCGGGAGTCACAATGAGCAGTTCTTC.

J is TRBJ1-5 and V is TRBV2, with D possibly TRBD1 on 6 matching bases. The CDR3 is 13 residues long. Germline assignment: CDR1 SNHLY and CDR2 FYNNEI. Trimming removed 5 bases at V and 5 bases at J, with 10 bases between. The CDR3 coding sequence is TGTGCCAGCAGTCCAAACAGGGATCAGCCCCAGCATTTT. Translated: CASSPNRDQPQHF.

V is TRBV5-1 and J is TRBJ1-3; possible D gene TRBD1, 6 bases. This CDR3 region has 15 residues. Germline assignment: CDR1 SGHRS and CDR2 YFSETQ. Trimming stripped 1 base from V and 2 bases from J, with 10 bases between. CDR3 bases: TGCGCCAGCAGCTTGTCTGGGACAACTGGAAACACCATATATTTT. Its translation: CASSLSGTTGNTIYF.

V and J are TRBV18 and TRBJ1-3, with 8 bases fitting TRBD1. Germline V gene sequence: CDR1 KGHSH, CDR2 LQKENI. The CDR3 totals 16 residues. V trimming: 3 bases; J trimming: 4 bases; junction bases outside the gene matches: 8. DNA of the CDR3: TGTGCCAGCTCACCTCCCGGACAGGGTCAAGGAAACACCATATATTTT. The encoded protein is CASSPPGQGQGNTIYF.

The chain is built from TRBV5-6 and TRBJ1-2; 9 bases match TRBD1. The CDR3 is 15 residues long. Germline assignment: CDR1 SGHDT and CDR2 YYEEEE. J was trimmed by 4 bases and V by 1 base; bases with no gene match: 5. In DNA, the CDR3 is TGTGCCAGCAGCTTGCGGGACAGGGAGGTCTATGGCTACACCTTC. Protein sequence: CASSLRDREVYGYTF. Looking up the rest from reference TRBV5-6 and TRBJ1-2 gives the full variable domain: DAGVTQSPTHLIKTRGQQVTLRCSPKSGHDTVSWYQQALGQGPQFIFQYYEEEERQRGNFPDRFSGHQFPNYSSELNVNALLLGDSALYLCASSLRDREVYGYTFGSGTRLTVV.